In its sample, the clone carrying this TCR beta chain was seen once. The record originates from a study of blood T cell repertoires in COVID-19. About the research overall: From T cells, B-cell-depleted T cells, or PBMCs came the material, which was cDNA or gDNA.

The CDR3 contains 14 residues. V was clipped by 2 bases and J by 5 bases, with 10 bases between them. Germline CDR1 reads LNHDA; CDR2 reads SQIVND (reference sequence). As originally analysed: Amplification of reference gene primers was used by the study to estimate nucleated cell counts. The data were produced by immunoSEQ multiplex PCR, yet TCRdb's version contains in-frame clones alone and is incomplete. V and J calls and clone size are as listed in that table; D and trimming were resolved from the DNA. Of 75,000 to 95,000 clones listed, roughly 88% are singletons. Sequences were obtained from peripheral blood. The chain recombines TRBV19 with TRBJ1-5; perhaps TRBD1 as D (5 bases). This receptor was taken from a man in his 60s with acute or convalescent COVID-19. CDR3 loop: CASSIRRGDQPQHF. The DNA of the CDR3 is TGTGCCAGTAGTATACGGCGGGGCGATCAGCCCCAGCATTTT.